This T cell receptor (beta chain) was retrieved from a study of regulatory T cells in long-lasting Graves disease. Points from the study as a whole: Persistent Graves' patients showed less TCR diversity than newly diagnosed ones.

Time point here: persistent/refractory GD, antithyroid drugs over 5 years with positive TRAb. From RNA extracted from PBMCs, the TCR library was made. Turning to this clonotype: No antigen is known for it.

The authors built TCR beta libraries using iRepertoire HTBI primers and Arm-PCR of CDR3 regions. TCRdb analysed the multiplex PCR reads with MiXCR anew, one entry per CDR3 protein. This table has 400,000 to 500,000 distinct CDR3 sequences, 21% appearing once. The V gene end was trimmed by 0 bases and the J gene end by 7 bases; junction bases not matched to a gene: 7. There are 15 residues in the CDR3. Germline V CDR1 and CDR2: SGDLS, YYNGEE. The receptor's source is a female donor with Graves disease. Sequencing was performed on peripheral blood mononuclear cells (PBMCs), taken when the disease was refractory, from a patient treated with antithyroid drugs. The chain is built from TRBV9 and TRBJ2-7; 10 nucleotides match TRBD1. CDR3 residues: CASSVGGDRGGEQYF. The CDR3 coding sequence is TGTGCCAGCAGCGTAGGGGGGGACAGGGGTGGAGAGCAGTACTTC. Filled out from reference TRBV9 and TRBJ2-7, the complete variable domain reads DSGVTQTPKHLITATGQRVTLRCSPRSGDLSVYWYQQSLDQGLQFLIQYYNGEERAKGNILERFSAQQFPDLHSELNLSSLELGDSALYFCASSVGGDRGGEQYFGPGTRLTVT.